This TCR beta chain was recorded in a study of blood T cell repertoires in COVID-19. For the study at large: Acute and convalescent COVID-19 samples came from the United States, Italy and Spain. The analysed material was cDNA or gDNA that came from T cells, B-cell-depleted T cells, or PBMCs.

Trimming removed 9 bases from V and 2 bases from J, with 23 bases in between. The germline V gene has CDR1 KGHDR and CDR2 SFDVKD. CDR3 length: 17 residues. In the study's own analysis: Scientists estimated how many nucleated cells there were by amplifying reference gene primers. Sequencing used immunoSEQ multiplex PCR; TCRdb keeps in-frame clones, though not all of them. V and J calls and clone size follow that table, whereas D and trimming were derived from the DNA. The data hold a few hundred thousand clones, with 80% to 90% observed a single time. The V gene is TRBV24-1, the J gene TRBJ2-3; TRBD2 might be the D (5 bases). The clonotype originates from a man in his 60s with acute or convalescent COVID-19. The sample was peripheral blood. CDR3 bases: TGTGCCACCCCCTACGGGGTTGTTGAACAGCACACAGATACGCAGTATTTT. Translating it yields CATPYGVVEQHTDTQYF.